This T cell receptor (beta chain) stems from a study of CD8 T cells in Susac syndrome. Study findings and constraints: TCR sequencing and HLA analysis covered a relatively small number of individuals.

Negative isolation yielded CD8+ and CD4+ T cells; FACS enriched TEMRA cells. CDR3 length: 15 residues. The germline V gene has CDR1 MDHEN and CDR2 SYDVKM. J lost 9 bases, V lost 3 bases, and 6 bases had no gene match. A remark on this clonotype: Its antigen remains unidentified.

Reverse transcription of roughly 0.5 to 1 ug RNA was carried out with random hexamers. By means of immunoSEQ multiplex PCR, TCR beta CDR3 spanning 54 Vbeta and 13 Jbeta underwent amplification. TCRdb reanalysed the immunoSEQ multiplex PCR reads using MiXCR and keeps one entry per CDR3 protein. The sample contains about 160,000 distinct CDR3 sequences, approximately 94% of which appear only once. This chain joins TRBV28 and TRBJ2-1; TRBD1 agrees at 12 bases. Sample: CD4+ T cells from PBMCs. The sequence was obtained from a human donor with Susac syndrome. CDR3: CASSFAGTGGIEQFF. CDR3 sequence (DNA): TGTGCCAGCAGTTTCGCCGGGACAGGGGGCATTGAGCAGTTCTTC. Full variable domain (remainder filled in from reference TRBV28 and TRBJ2-1): DVKVTQSSRYLVKRTGEKVFLECVQDMDHENMFWYRQDPGLGLRLIYFSYDVKMKEKGDIPEGYSVSREKKERFSLILESASTNQTSMYLCASSFAGTGGIEQFFGPGTRLTVL.